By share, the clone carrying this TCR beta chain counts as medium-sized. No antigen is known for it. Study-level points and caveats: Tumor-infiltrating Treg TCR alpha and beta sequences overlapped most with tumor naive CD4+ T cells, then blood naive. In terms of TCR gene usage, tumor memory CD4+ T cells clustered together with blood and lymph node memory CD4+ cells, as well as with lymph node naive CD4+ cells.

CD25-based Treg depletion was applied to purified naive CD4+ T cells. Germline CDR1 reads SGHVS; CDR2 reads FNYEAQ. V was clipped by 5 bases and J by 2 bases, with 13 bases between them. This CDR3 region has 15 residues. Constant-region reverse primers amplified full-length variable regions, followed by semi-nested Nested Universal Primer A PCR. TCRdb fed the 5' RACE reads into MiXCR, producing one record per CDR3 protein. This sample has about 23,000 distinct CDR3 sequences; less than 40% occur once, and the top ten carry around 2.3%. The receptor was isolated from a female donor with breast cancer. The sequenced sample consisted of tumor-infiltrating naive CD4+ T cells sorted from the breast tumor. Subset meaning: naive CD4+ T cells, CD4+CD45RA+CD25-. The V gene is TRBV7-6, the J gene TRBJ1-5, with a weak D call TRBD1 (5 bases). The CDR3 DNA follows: TGTGCCAGCAGCCCGGGCGCAGGGCGCAATCAGCCCCAGCATTTT. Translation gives CASSPGAGRNQPQHF.